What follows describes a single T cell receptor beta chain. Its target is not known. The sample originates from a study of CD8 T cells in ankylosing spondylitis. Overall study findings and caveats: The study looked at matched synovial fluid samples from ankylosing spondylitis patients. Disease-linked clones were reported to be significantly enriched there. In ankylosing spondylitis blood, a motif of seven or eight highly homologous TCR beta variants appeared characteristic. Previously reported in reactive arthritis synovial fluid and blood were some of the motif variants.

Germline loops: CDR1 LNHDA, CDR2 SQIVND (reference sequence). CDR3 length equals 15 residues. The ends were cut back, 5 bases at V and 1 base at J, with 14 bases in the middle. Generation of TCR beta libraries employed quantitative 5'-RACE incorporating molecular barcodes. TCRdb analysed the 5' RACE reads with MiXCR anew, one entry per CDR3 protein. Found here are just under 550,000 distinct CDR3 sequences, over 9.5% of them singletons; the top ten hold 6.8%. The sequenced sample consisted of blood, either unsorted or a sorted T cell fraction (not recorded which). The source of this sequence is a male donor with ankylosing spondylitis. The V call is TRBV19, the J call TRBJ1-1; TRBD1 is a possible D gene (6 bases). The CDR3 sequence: CASSEPGGANTEAFF. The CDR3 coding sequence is TGTGCCAGTAGTGAGCCCGGGGGGGCGAACACTGAAGCTTTCTTT.